This T cell receptor beta chain was found in a study of identical twins. Whole-study results and caveats: Zero-insertion analyses could be partly confounded by invariant MAIT and iNKT cells.

This clonotype was counted at least ten times. Antigen: not known. Unmatched junction bases numbered 9, after V lost 0 bases and J lost 3 bases. The germline V gene has CDR1 LGHNA and CDR2 YNFKEQ. This CDR3 contains 17 residues. Each CDR3 protein is one row after TCRdb ran MiXCR on the 5' RACE reads. The data contain 200,000 to 300,000 distinct CDR3 sequences, 12% of them singletons. The sample was also linked to a second study, of yellow fever vaccine responses in identical twins.

The TCR comes from a young woman in good health. Sequenced: memory (CD45RO+) T cells sorted from blood. This chain joins TRBV4-2 and TRBJ2-7; 9 bases are shared with TRBD2. CDR3 sequence: CASSQDLGTRGGYEQYF. The CDR3 nucleotides are TGTGCCAGCAGCCAAGACCTCGGCACGCGGGGGGGCTACGAGCAGTACTTC.